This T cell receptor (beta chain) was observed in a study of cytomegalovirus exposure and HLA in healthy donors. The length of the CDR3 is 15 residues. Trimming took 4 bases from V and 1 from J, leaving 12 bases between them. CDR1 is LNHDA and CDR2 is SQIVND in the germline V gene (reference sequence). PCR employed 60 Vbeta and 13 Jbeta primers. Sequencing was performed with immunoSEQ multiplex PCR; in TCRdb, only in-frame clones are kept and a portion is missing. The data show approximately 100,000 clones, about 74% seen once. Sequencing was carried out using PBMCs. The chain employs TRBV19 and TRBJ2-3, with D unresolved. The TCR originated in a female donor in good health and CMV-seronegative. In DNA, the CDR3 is TGTGCCAGTAGTACAACAAATCAAGGCACAGATACGCAGTATTTT. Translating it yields CASSTTNQGTDTQYF.